The 20 T cell receptor beta chains below all came from one sample that was sequenced in a study of T cell responses to AZD1222 COVID-19 vaccine. Assay: immunoSEQ multiplex PCR; the TCRdb copy retains only in-frame clones and omits some. The table has around 190,000 clones, around 88% seen once. Here the sequenced sample was peripheral blood, taken on day 0 of AZD1222 vaccination. The receptors come from an adult in good health.

The chain links TRBV9 to TRBJ2-1, with 10 nucleotides matching TRBD2. From germline, CDR1 is SGDLS and CDR2 YYNGEE. The CDR3 covers 19 residues. V lost 2 bases, J lost 0 bases, and 11 bases stayed unmatched. This chain's CDR3 is CASSVRRLAGESSYNEQFF. Written as DNA, the CDR3 is TGTGCCAGCAGCGTTAGAAGACTAGCGGGTGAATCCTCCTACAATGAGCAGTTCTTC.

The V gene is TRBV11-2, the J gene TRBJ2-2, with 7 bases identical to TRBD1. The V gene's germline CDR1 is SGHAT and CDR2 FQNNGV. V lost 5 bases and J lost 3; bases outside the gene matches: 3. The CDR3 length is 14 residues. CDR3 in amino acids: CASSPDRDTGELFF. Here the CDR3 DNA reads TGTGCCAGCAGCCCCGACAGGGACACCGGGGAGCTGTTTTTT.

The chain carries TRBV28 and TRBJ2-7; 11 positions match TRBD2. Losses at the gene ends were 6 bases for V and 5 bases for J; bases not matched to a gene: 12. The CDR3 loop spans 16 amino acids. CDR1 is MDHEN and CDR2 is SYDVKM in the germline V gene. Here the CDR3 reads CASSLPTSGKVDEQYF. In DNA form, the CDR3 reads TGTGCCAGCAGCCTACCGACTAGCGGGAAGGTCGACGAGCAGTACTTC.

This clone was found once. The V and J genes are TRBV6-1 and TRBJ1-1; 8 bases align to TRBD1. CDR1 MNHNS and CDR2 SASEGT come from the germline V gene. This CDR3 is built from 15 residues. J gave up 6 bases and V 3 bases, and 9 bases lay outside the gene matches. CDR3 bases: TGTGCCAGCAGTGATTCAGTGACAGGGGCTTCTGAAGCTTTCTTT. Protein sequence: CASSDSVTGASEAFF.

The chain employs TRBV19 and TRBJ2-7, with D uncertain. Trimming pared 4 bases from V and 2 bases from J, leaving 6 bases between. The CDR3 sequence is 12 residues long. Germline CDR1 LNHDA, CDR2 SQIVND (reference sequence). CDR3 DNA sequence: TGTGCCAGTAGTACGGAACCCTACGAGCAGTACTTC. This sequence encodes CASSTEPYEQYF.

V is TRBV9 and J is TRBJ2-7; tentatively, D is TRBD2 (5 bases). The CDR3 is 13 amino acids. CDR1 and CDR2 from the germline V gene are SGDLS and YYNGEE. Trimming removed 1 base from V and 6 bases from J, with 11 bases in between. The CDR3 region has the DNA TGTGCCAGCAGCGTAAATCCGGGGTTCGAGCAGTACTTC. It codes for CASSVNPGFEQYF.

The chain combines TRBV6-1 with TRBJ2-7, with 7 nucleotides matching TRBD1. The CDR3 runs 13 residues. Germline assignment: CDR1 MNHNS and CDR2 SASEGT. J lost 5 bases, V lost 2 bases, and 3 bases had no gene match. Here the CDR3 DNA reads TGTGCCAGCAGTGAAAGGGGGCTAAACGAGCAGTACTTC. It codes for CASSERGLNEQYF.

The rearrangement links TRBV6-1 to TRBJ2-5, with 8 nucleotides matching TRBD2. J was trimmed by 2 bases and V by 2 bases; bases with no gene match: 19. CDR1 and CDR2 from the germline V gene are MNHNS and SASEGT. The CDR3 totals 20 residues. The CDR3 bases are TGTGCCAGCAGTGAACGGGGAGCGGGGGAGCTTGGGGAACTACAAGAGACCCAGTACTTC. The encoded protein is CASSERGAGELGELQETQYF.

The CDR3 protein is CASSIGDRGGNEQFF. For the CDR3, the DNA is TGTGCCAGTAGTATTGGGGACAGGGGGGGCAATGAGCAGTTCTTC. J is TRBJ2-1 and V is TRBV19; 11 bases agree with TRBD1. V lost 3 bases and J lost 6; bases outside the gene matches: 4. The CDR3 extends over 15 amino acids. CDR1 and CDR2 from the germline V gene are LNHDA and SQIVND (reference sequence).

With regard to this clone: The sample carries other DNA sequences with the same CDR3. V is TRBV10-3 and J is TRBJ2-7, with D hard to call. CDR3 size: 11 residues. CDR1 and CDR2 (germline): ENHRY, SYGVKD. Trimming removed 0 bases at V and 5 bases at J, with 2 bases between. The CDR3 coding sequence is TGTGCCATCAGTGAGTCCCACGAGCAGTACTTC. It yields the protein CAISESHEQYF.

The CDR3 region is CASGGVGQPQHF. DNA for the CDR3: TGTGCCAGTGGGGGTGTGGGTCAGCCCCAGCATTTT. The V call is TRBV19, the J call TRBJ1-5, with a tentative D call TRBD1 (5 bases). Trimming removed 8 bases at V and 6 bases at J, with 11 bases between. CDR1 LNHDA and CDR2 SQIVND come from the germline V gene (reference sequence). This CDR3 contains 12 residues.

The V call is TRBV7-3, the J call TRBJ2-1; a possible D gene is TRBD2 (6 bases). The CDR3 runs 13 residues. V lost 2 bases and J 9 bases, leaving 11 bases between the germline ends. The V gene's germline CDR1 is SGHTA and CDR2 FQGTGA. The CDR3 protein is CASSLDSGVEQFF. The CDR3 region has the DNA TGTGCCAGCAGCTTAGACTCGGGGGTTGAGCAGTTCTTC.

This chain joins TRBV18 and TRBJ1-1; TRBD1 is a possible D gene (6 bases). This CDR3 comprises 13 residues. Germline V lookup: CDR1 KGHSH, CDR2 LQKENI. V was pared by 3 bases and J by 5 bases, with 10 bases between. The CDR3 region is CASSPVGGTEAFF. In DNA, the CDR3 is TGTGCCAGCTCACCGGTAGGGGGAACTGAAGCTTTCTTT.

The chain combines TRBV11-2 with TRBJ2-2; D remains unclear. V gave up 5 bases and J gave up 4 bases, with 14 bases separating them. CDR1 and CDR2 (germline): SGHAT, FQNNGV. The CDR3 length is 15 residues. The CDR3 region has the DNA TGTGCCAGCAGCCAAGGTTGGCCCGGCACCGGGGAGCTGTTTTTT. Amino acid sequence: CASSQGWPGTGELFF.

This rearrangement joins TRBV20-1 to TRBJ1-4; D is uncertain. This CDR3 has 15 residues. In germline, CDR1 is DFQATT, CDR2 SNEGSKA (reference sequence). V gave up 3 bases and J gave up 5 bases, with 16 bases separating them. CDR3 in amino acids: CSASNLWEQNEKLFF. The CDR3 nucleotides read TGCAGTGCTAGTAATCTCTGGGAACAGAATGAAAAACTGTTTTTT.

This chain links TRBV4-1 with TRBJ2-7; no firm D call. The germline CDR1 and CDR2 sequences are MGHRA and YSYEKL. This CDR3 has 11 amino acids. V lost 2 bases, J lost 5 bases, and 4 bases lay in between. CDR3 bases: TGCGCCAGCAGCCAAACCCACGAGCAGTACTTC. This encodes CASSQTHEQYF.

The chain joins TRBV21-1 to TRBJ1-6; the table's D call TRBD1 went unverified against the DNA. TRBV21-1 is marked as a pseudogene. This CDR3 is 19 amino acids long. DNA of the CDR3: TGTGCCAGCAGCAAAAAAGTGGACAGGCTTAGTTCCCCGAGTTCACCCCTCCACTTT. This codes for CASSKKVDRLSSPSSPLHF.

This clone was detected only a few times. V and J are TRBV28 and TRBJ2-7, with a possible D match to TRBD2 (5 bases). The CDR3 is made up of 16 amino acids. The germline V gene encodes CDR1 MDHEN and CDR2 SYDVKM. V lost 5 bases and J 2 bases, leaving 19 bases between the germline ends. This CDR3 reads CASSTPGGSVPYEQYF. As DNA, the CDR3 is TGTGCCAGCAGTACCCCTGGCGGGTCGGTTCCCTACGAGCAGTACTTC.

This clone was seen only once. This chain uses TRBV11-1 with TRBJ2-3; no clear D gene. The CDR3 runs 15 residues. The V and J ends lost 1 base and 0 bases respectively, with 8 bases between them. CDR1 is SGHAT, CDR2 FQDESV, per germline (reference sequence). In nucleotides, the CDR3 is TGTGCCAGCAGCTTAGATTCTGACAGCACAGATACGCAGTATTTT. Translation gives CASSLDSDSTDTQYF.

This sequence joins TRBV7-3 and TRBJ2-5; TRBD1 is a possible D gene (5 bases). Between the trimmed V and J ends, which lost 4 bases and 5 bases, there was a span of 20 bases. The CDR3 extends over 16 amino acids. CDR1 and CDR2 from the germline V gene are SGHTA and FQGTGA. CDR3 sequence (DNA): TGTGCCAGCAGCTGGGGCCCAGCAGGGTCAATGGAGACCCAGTACTTC. Translation gives CASSWGPAGSMETQYF.